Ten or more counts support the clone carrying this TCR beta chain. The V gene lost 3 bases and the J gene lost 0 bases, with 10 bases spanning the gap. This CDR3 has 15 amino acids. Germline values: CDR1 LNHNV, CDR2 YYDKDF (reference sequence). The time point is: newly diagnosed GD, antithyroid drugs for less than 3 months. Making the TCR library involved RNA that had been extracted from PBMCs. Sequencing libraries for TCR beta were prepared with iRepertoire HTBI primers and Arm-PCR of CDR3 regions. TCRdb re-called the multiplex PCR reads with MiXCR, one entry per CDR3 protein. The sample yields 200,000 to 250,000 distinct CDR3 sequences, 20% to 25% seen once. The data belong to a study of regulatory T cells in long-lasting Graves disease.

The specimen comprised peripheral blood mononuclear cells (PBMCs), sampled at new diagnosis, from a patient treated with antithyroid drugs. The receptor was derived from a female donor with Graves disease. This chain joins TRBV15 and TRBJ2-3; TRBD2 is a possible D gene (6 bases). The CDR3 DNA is TGTGCCACCAGCAGGACGGGACTCAGCACAGATACGCAGTATTTT. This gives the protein CATSRTGLSTDTQYF.